A single sample gave rise to the 27 T cell receptor beta chains below, sequenced in a study of chemoradiotherapy in HPV16-positive cancers. Only in-frame clones appear in the TCRdb table, and some are missing; sequencing was by immunoSEQ multiplex PCR. The table records around 20,000 clones, about 90% of them present only once. Sample: blood, taken from a patient who underwent chemoradiotherapy. The receptors were gathered from a human donor with HPV-associated anogenital cancer.

The rearrangement joins TRBV9 to TRBJ1-3, with D tentatively TRBD1 (5 bases). This CDR3 spans 12 amino acids. Germline V gives CDR1 SGDLS, CDR2 YYNGEE. V lost 4 bases and J 8 bases, leaving 10 bases between the germline ends. This CDR3 reads CASSQAGDTIYF. In DNA form, the CDR3 reads TGTGCCAGCAGCCAAGCGGGGGACACCATATATTTT.

The chain is built from TRBV7-3 and TRBJ1-2; 12 bases agree with TRBD1. Germline CDR1 reads SGHTA; CDR2 reads FQGTGA. The CDR3 loop spans 16 amino acids. V lost 2 bases, J lost 6 bases, and 7 bases stayed unmatched. This chain's CDR3 is CASSLSGTGGRHGYTF. CDR3 sequence (DNA): TGTGCCAGCAGCTTATCCGGGACAGGGGGCCGCCATGGCTACACCTTC.

This chain connects TRBV7-9 to TRBJ2-5; D gene uncertain. This CDR3 has 17 amino acids. Germline CDR1 and CDR2: SEHNR and FQNEAQ (reference sequence). Trimming left V 4 bases short and J 4 bases short, with 22 bases between. The CDR3 DNA follows: TGTGCCAGCAGCTCCTACCCTGACCCCGGTGGTCTAGAGACCCAGTACTTC. This codes for CASSSYPDPGGLETQYF.

Comments on this clone: The DNA is left out, because the CDR3 cannot be placed on it with certainty; the CDR3 is given as TCRdb lists it. The V and J genes are TRBV7-7 and TRBJ2-7; the table's D call, TRBD1, was not checked against the DNA. In germline, CDR1 is SSHAT, CDR2 FNYEAQ (reference sequence). The CDR3 totals 15 residues, both ends included. Here the CDR3 reads CASSFWPRGLSEQYV.

J is TRBJ2-1 and V is TRBV7-2; 7 positions agree with TRBD2. Germline loops: CDR1 SGHTA, CDR2 FQGNSA. The CDR3 runs 14 residues. With 8 bases clipped from V and 7 bases from J, the junction kept 11 bases outside the gene matches. The CDR3 loop is CASGGGINRNEQFF. In nucleotides, the CDR3 is TGTGCCAGCGGCGGGGGAATAAACCGAAATGAGCAGTTCTTC.

The chain couples TRBV10-2 to TRBJ1-2; D perhaps matches TRBD1 (6 bases). Trimming took 8 bases from V and 8 from J, leaving 24 bases between them. The CDR3 totals 15 residues. CDR1 WSHSY and CDR2 SAAADI come from the germline V gene. CDR3 residues: CASSTPTHGGNGYTF. In DNA form, the CDR3 reads TGCGCCAGCTCAACCCCGACACATGGGGGCAACGGCTACACCTTC.

Points on this clone: At one of its ends the junction is not consistent with the germline gene, which may arise from a read error. The rearrangement links TRBV15 to TRBJ2-3; D is unclear. CDR1 is LNHNV and CDR2 is YYDKDF in the germline V gene (reference sequence). The CDR3 is made up of 13 amino acids. CDR3 sequence (DNA): TGTGCCACCCGCAGCCTTAGCACAGATACGCAGTATTTT. Translation: CATRSLSTDTQYF. The full variable domain, in which reference TRBV15 and TRBJ2-3 provide the parts outside the CDR3, is DAMVIQNPRYQVTQFGKPVTLSCSQTLNHNVMYWYQQKSSQAPKLLFHYYDKDFNNEADTPDNFQSRRPNTSFCFLDIRSPGLGDTAMYLCATRSLSTDTQYFGPGTRLTVL.

The gene calls are TRBV18 and TRBJ2-2, with 9 bases lining up with TRBD1. CDR3 length: 15 residues. J was trimmed by 5 bases and V by 3 bases; bases with no gene match: 4. Germline CDR1 reads KGHSH; CDR2 reads LQKENI. CDR3 sequence reads: CASSPGTGKTGELFF. In nucleotides, the CDR3 is TGTGCCAGCTCACCCGGGACAGGGAAGACCGGGGAGCTGTTTTTT.

The V and J genes are TRBV5-1 and TRBJ2-5, with a possible D match to TRBD1 (6 bases). Germline V gives CDR1 SGHRS, CDR2 YFSETQ. With 0 bases removed from V and 5 bases from J, the gap between germline ends came to 11 bases. This CDR3 region has 14 residues. CDR3 bases: TGCGCCAGCAGCTTGGCGGGGCAGGGGGAGACCCAGTACTTC. Its translation: CASSLAGQGETQYF.

This chain links TRBV5-1 with TRBJ2-1; 12 bases line up with TRBD1. This CDR3 comprises 15 residues. Germline V lookup: CDR1 SGHRS, CDR2 YFSETQ. Trimming at V came to 5 bases and at J to 7 bases, leaving 7 bases not matched to a gene. Written as DNA, the CDR3 is TGCGCCAGCAGACATCCGGGACAGGGGGCAAATGAGCAGTTCTTC. This translates into CASRHPGQGANEQFF.

This chain joins TRBV7-6 and TRBJ2-2; 8 bases map to TRBD2. The germline gives CDR1 SGHVS, CDR2 FNYEAQ. The CDR3 length is 17 residues. V dropped 1 base and J dropped 1; count of bases not matched to a gene: 5. This CDR3 reads CASSLVALAGNTGELFF. CDR3 nucleotides: TGTGCCAGCAGCTTAGTTGCCCTAGCGGGGAACACCGGGGAGCTGTTTTTT.

In DNA form, the CDR3 reads TGCAGCGTTGAAACCAAAGGGACAGGAGAACTGTTTTTT. It yields the protein CSVETKGTGELFF. The chain is built from TRBV29-1 and TRBJ1-4, with 8 bases fitting TRBD1. Germline trimming cut 2 bases from V and 12 bases from J; bases unmatched to any gene: 8. The CDR3 covers 13 residues. The germline gives CDR1 SQVTM, CDR2 ANQGSEA.

The J gene is TRBJ2-3, the V gene TRBV4-1; TRBD2 agrees at 8 bases. The CDR3 runs to 18 residues. The V gene's germline CDR1 is MGHRA and CDR2 YSYEKL. V lost 0 bases, J lost 1 base, and 9 bases stayed unmatched. The CDR3 DNA follows: TGCGCCAGCAGCCAAGAAGGTGGCCGGGGGGGCGGCACAGATACGCAGTATTTT. Its protein is CASSQEGGRGGGTDTQYF.

The chain uses TRBV30 and TRBJ1-5; the D gene is possibly TRBD1 (6 bases). CDR3 length: 16 residues. In germline, CDR1 is GTSNPN, CDR2 SVGIG (reference sequence). V dropped 2 bases and J dropped 1 base, with 15 bases sitting between them. CDR3 residues: CAWSFLGQTSNQPQHF. As DNA, the CDR3 is TGTGCCTGGAGTTTCCTAGGACAGACGAGCAATCAGCCCCAGCATTTT.

The CDR3 is CASSLSYLGKGMGVRYSNQPQHF. CDR3 nucleotide sequence: TGTGCCAGCAGTTTATCGTATTTAGGGAAGGGGATGGGGGTCCGATATAGCAATCAGCCCCAGCATTTT. The chain is built from TRBV27 and TRBJ1-5; tentatively, D is TRBD1 (5 bases). The CDR3 covers 23 residues. In germline, CDR1 is MNHEY, CDR2 SMNVEV (reference sequence). V gave up 0 bases and J gave up 0 bases, with 30 bases separating them.

The chain carries TRBV19 and TRBJ1-1; 8 bases agree with TRBD1. Per germline, CDR1 LNHDA and CDR2 SQIVND (reference sequence). The CDR3 is 14 residues long. J lost 7 bases, V lost 6 bases, and 10 bases had no gene match. The CDR3 protein is CASSYTTGGGEAFF. CDR3 nucleotide sequence: TGTGCCAGTAGCTACACCACAGGGGGAGGTGAAGCTTTCTTT.

This clone has a single count. The chain carries TRBV19 and TRBJ1-3; no clear D gene. Germline CDR1 and CDR2: LNHDA and SQIVND (reference sequence). Trimming took 7 bases from V and 0 from J, leaving 13 bases between them. This CDR3 region has 15 residues. The CDR3 DNA is TGTGCCAGTACTACCCGGGAGAACTCTGGAAACACCATATATTTT. It encodes CASTTRENSGNTIYF.

The chain has TRBV11-2 and TRBJ1-4, with 8 bases lining up with TRBD1. This CDR3 spans 17 amino acids. V was pared by 1 base and J by 6 bases, with 10 bases of the junction left unmatched. Germline V CDR1 and CDR2: SGHAT, FQNNGV. CDR3 sequence: CASSLGSTGGSYEKLFF. In DNA, the CDR3 is TGTGCCAGCAGCTTAGGCAGTACAGGGGGTTCATATGAAAAACTGTTTTTT.

The V and J genes are TRBV7-6 and TRBJ2-7; 10 bases agree with TRBD1. This CDR3 contains 15 residues. Germline V lookup: CDR1 SGHVS, CDR2 FNYEAQ. The junction had 9 bases not matched to a gene; V was cut back by 6 bases and J by 4 bases. The CDR3 spells CASSSGQGDQYEQYF. The CDR3 coding sequence is TGTGCCAGCAGTTCTGGACAGGGGGATCAATACGAGCAGTACTTC.

The genes are TRBV5-6 and TRBJ2-2; 12 bases line up with TRBD1. The CDR3 runs 15 residues. Germline CDR1 and CDR2: SGHDT and YYEEEE. Unmatched junction bases numbered 5, after V lost 5 bases and J lost 6 bases. The DNA of the CDR3 is TGTGCCAGCAGACTCGGGACAGGGGGCCCCGGGGAGCTGTTTTTT. Translation gives CASRLGTGGPGELFF.

The gene calls are TRBV10-3 and TRBJ1-1; D remains ambiguous. CDR1 is ENHRY, CDR2 SYGVKD, per germline. Trimming removed 0 bases from V and 6 bases from J, with 11 bases in between. The CDR3 is 14 amino acids. CDR3 amino acids: CAISESVMVAEAFF. The CDR3 DNA follows: TGTGCCATCAGTGAGTCGGTAATGGTAGCTGAAGCTTTCTTT.

The chain has TRBV9 and TRBJ1-5; 7 bases fit TRBD1. Germline values: CDR1 SGDLS, CDR2 YYNGEE. V lost 0 bases, J lost 4 bases, and 4 bases stayed unmatched. CDR3 length: 15 residues. Here the CDR3 DNA reads TGTGCCAGCAGCGTAGACGGACAGGCAAATCAGCCCCAGCATTTT. This translates into CASSVDGQANQPQHF.

This rearrangement joins TRBV7-9 to TRBJ1-3; tentatively, D is TRBD1 (6 bases). CDR3 length equals 16 residues. The V gene lost 3 bases and the J gene lost 3 bases, with 15 bases spanning the gap. The V gene's germline CDR1 is SEHNR and CDR2 FQNEAQ (reference sequence). Written as DNA, the CDR3 is TGTGCCAGCAGCTTTGAACCGGGACACCTTGGAAACACCATATATTTT. Its translation: CASSFEPGHLGNTIYF.

The chain links TRBV6-1 to TRBJ1-2; TRBD1 is a possible D gene (5 bases). Germline CDR1 MNHNS, CDR2 SASEGT. Trimming removed 2 bases at V and 2 bases at J, with 18 bases between. The CDR3 runs 17 residues. The CDR3: CASSERFTSAGNYGYTF. The DNA for the CDR3 is TGTGCCAGCAGTGAACGGTTCACCAGCGCAGGGAACTATGGCTACACCTTC.

V gene TRBV19 combines with J gene TRBJ1-1; 8 bases are shared with TRBD1. This CDR3 is built from 15 residues. The germline V gene encodes CDR1 LNHDA and CDR2 SQIVND (reference sequence). J was trimmed by 5 bases and V by 9 bases; bases with no gene match: 14. DNA for the CDR3: TGTGCCAGCAACTCCAGGGGGCAGGGGAAAACTGAAGCTTTCTTT. Protein product: CASNSRGQGKTEAFF.

The J gene is TRBJ1-2, the V gene TRBV6-1; unclear D gene. CDR1 is MNHNS, CDR2 SASEGT, per germline. V was cut by 7 bases and J by 4 bases, with 10 bases left in between. The CDR3 is 12 amino acids. CDR3 nucleotides: TGTGCCAGCAACCCCGGCATCTATGGCTACACCTTC. Its translation: CASNPGIYGYTF.

This chain connects TRBV29-1 to TRBJ2-3; unclear D gene. The V end lost 3 bases, the J end lost 4 bases, and 8 bases lay between the germline ends. There are 12 residues in the CDR3. Germline-derived CDR1 and CDR2 are SQVTM and ANQGSEA. The CDR3 sequence: CSVDLGPDTQYF. As DNA, the CDR3 is TGCAGCGTTGATCTGGGCCCAGATACGCAGTATTTT.